Listed below are T cell receptor beta chains from one sample, sequenced in a study of blood T cell repertoires in COVID-19. Sequencing was performed with immunoSEQ multiplex PCR; in TCRdb, only in-frame clones are kept and a portion is missing. Of about 250,000 clones in the sample, under 85% were seen once. Sequencing input: peripheral blood. Every receptor here comes from a human donor with COVID-19, enrolled during active disease. The donor label of this sample is uncertain. Both conserved end residues are part of each CDR3.

J gene: TRBJ2-3; V gene: TRBV19; CDR3 protein: CASSATLGRTDTQYF
J gene: TRBJ1-1; V gene: TRBV3-1/TRBV3-2; CDR3 protein: CASTPTGYTEAFF
J gene: TRBJ2-3; V gene: TRBV9; CDR3 protein: CASSVSGSQADTQYF
J gene: TRBJ1-4; V gene: TRBV5-6; CDR3 protein: CASSLYGRSNEKLFF
J gene: TRBJ1-6; V gene: TRBV5-6; CDR3 protein: CASSSATGSDNSPLHF
J gene: TRBJ1-1; V gene: TRBV10-3; CDR3 protein: CAISDPLGGLVAFF
J gene: TRBJ1-1; V gene: TRBV19; CDR3 protein: CASSIARDTEAFF
J gene: TRBJ2-1; V gene: TRBV9; CDR3 protein: CASSIGTATYNEQFF
J gene: TRBJ2-2; V gene: TRBV7-3; CDR3 protein: CASSPIGQNTGELFF
J gene: TRBJ2-5; V gene: TRBV5-6; CDR3 protein: CASSLATGETQYF
J gene: TRBJ1-4; V gene: TRBV19; CDR3 protein: CASSIQQGINEKLFF
J gene: TRBJ2-1; V gene: TRBV5-6; CDR3 protein: CASSLGLAERSSYNEQFF
J gene: TRBJ1-3; V gene: TRBV28; CDR3 protein: CASSFSGFSTGNTIYF
J gene: TRBJ1-2; V gene: TRBV7-2; CDR3 protein: CASSLRAGGSYGYTF
J gene: TRBJ1-4; V gene: TRBV11-2; CDR3 protein: CASSPQGSGEKLFF
J gene: TRBJ1-1; V gene: TRBV19; CDR3 protein: CASRDRGGSTEAFF
J gene: TRBJ1-3; V gene: TRBV3-1/TRBV3-2; CDR3 protein: CASSTREFFTVADTIYF